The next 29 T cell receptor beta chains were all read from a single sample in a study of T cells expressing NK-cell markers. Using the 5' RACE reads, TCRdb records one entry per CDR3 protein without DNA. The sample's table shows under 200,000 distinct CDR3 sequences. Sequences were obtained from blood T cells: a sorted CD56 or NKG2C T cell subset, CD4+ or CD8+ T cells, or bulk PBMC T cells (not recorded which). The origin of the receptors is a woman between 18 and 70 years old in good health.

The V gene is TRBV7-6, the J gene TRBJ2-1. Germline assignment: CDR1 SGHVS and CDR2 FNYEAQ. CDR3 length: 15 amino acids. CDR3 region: CASSQYGSSYNEQFF.

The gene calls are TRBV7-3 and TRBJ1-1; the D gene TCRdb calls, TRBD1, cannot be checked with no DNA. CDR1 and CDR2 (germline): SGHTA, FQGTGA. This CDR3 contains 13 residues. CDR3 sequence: CASSMGQTTEAFF. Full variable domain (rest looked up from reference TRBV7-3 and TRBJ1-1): GAGVSQTPSNKVTEKGKYVELRCDPISGHTALYWYRQSLGQGPEFLIYFQGTGAADDSGLPNDRFFAVRPEGSVSTLKIQRTERGDSAVYLCASSMGQTTEAFFGQGTRLTVV.

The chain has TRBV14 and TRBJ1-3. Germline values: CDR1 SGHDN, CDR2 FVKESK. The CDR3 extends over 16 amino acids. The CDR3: CASSQDERSSGNTIYF.

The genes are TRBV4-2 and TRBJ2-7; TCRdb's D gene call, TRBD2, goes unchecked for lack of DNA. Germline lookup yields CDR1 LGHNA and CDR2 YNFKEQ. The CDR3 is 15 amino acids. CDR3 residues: CASRGVEGPSYEQYF.

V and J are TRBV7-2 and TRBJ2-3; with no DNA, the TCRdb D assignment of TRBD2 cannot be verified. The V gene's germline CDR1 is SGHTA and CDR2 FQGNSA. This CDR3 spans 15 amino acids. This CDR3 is CASSATGTRADTQYF.

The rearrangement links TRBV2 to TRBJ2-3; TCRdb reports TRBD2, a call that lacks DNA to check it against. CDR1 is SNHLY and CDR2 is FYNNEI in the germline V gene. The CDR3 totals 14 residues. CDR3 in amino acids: CASSEDYPTDTQYF.

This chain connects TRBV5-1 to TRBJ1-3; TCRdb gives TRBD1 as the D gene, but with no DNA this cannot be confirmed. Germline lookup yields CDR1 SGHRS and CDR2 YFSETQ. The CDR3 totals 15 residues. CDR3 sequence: CASSPPAGGEDTIYF.

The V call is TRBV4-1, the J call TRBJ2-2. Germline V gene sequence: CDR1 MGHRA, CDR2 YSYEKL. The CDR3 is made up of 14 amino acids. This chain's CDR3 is CASSQERRTGELFF.

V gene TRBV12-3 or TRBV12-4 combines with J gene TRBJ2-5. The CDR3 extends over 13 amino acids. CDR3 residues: CASSFFASETQYF.

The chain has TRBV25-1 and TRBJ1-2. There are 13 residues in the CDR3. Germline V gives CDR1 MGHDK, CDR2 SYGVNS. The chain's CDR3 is CASSGVGNYGYTF.

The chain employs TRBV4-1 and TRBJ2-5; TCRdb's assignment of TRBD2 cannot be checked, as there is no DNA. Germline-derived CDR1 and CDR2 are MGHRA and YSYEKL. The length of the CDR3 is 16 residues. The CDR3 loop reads CASSRTLADPWETQYF.

CDR3 in amino acids: CASRSYANTGELFF. This chain uses TRBV19 with TRBJ2-2. Germline-derived CDR1 and CDR2 are LNHDA and SQIVND (reference sequence). CDR3 length: 14 amino acids.

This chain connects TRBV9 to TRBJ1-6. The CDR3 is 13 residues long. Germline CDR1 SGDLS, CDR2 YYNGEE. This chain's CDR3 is CASSVQALGPLHF.

CDR3 protein: CASSRGTSGSYTQYF. V and J are TRBV4-2 and TRBJ2-3; there is no DNA to check the TCRdb D call of TRBD2. CDR3 length equals 15 residues. Germline V gives CDR1 LGHNA, CDR2 YNFKEQ.

The chain's CDR3 is CASSLRQGWYEQYF. The chain links TRBV6-2 or TRBV6-3 to TRBJ2-7; TCRdb's D call of TRBD1 is untestable without DNA. The CDR3 totals 14 residues. CDR1 and CDR2 (germline): MNHEY, SVGEGT.

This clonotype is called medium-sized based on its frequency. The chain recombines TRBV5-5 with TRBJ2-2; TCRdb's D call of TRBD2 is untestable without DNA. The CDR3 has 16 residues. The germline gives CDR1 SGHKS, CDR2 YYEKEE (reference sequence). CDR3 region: CASSQFLAANTGELFF.

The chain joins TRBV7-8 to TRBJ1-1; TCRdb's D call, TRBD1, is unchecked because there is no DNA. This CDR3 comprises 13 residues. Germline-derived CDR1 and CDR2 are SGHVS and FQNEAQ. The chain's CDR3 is CASSLAAGLGAFF.

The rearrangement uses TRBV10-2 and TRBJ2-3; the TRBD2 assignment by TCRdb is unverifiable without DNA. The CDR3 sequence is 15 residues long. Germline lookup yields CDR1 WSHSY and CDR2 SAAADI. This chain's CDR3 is CASSRTSIDVDTQYF.

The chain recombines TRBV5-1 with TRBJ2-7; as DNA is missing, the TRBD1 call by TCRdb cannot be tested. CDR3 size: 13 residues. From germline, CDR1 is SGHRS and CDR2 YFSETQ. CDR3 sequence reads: CASTHPGSWEQYF. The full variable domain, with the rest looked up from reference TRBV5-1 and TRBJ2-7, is KAGVTQTPRYLIKTRGQQVTLSCSPISGHRSVSWYQQTPGQGLQFLFEYFSETQRNKGNFPGRFSGRQFSNSRSEMNVSTLELGDSALYLCASTHPGSWEQYFGPGTRLTVT.

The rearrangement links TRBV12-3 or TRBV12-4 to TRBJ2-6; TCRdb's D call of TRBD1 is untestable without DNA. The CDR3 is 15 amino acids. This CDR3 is CASSHRESGANVLTF.

The CDR3 spells CASSHPFSGSDTQYF. This sequence joins TRBV3-1 and TRBJ2-3; TCRdb calls TRBD2, which cannot be checked without DNA. The CDR3 totals 15 residues. CDR1 LGHDT and CDR2 YNNKEL come from the germline V gene (reference sequence).

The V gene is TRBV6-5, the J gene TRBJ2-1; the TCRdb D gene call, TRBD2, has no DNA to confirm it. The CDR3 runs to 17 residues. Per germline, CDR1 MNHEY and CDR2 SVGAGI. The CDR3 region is CASSYSKFRGSTNEQFF.

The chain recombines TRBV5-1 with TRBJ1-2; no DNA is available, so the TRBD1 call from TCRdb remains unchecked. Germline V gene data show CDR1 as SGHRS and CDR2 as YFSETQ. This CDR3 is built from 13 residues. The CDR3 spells CASSLAGAEGYTF.

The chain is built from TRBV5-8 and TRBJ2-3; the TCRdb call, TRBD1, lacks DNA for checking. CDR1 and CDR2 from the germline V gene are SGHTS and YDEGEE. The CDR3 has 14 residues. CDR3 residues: CASPGTASTDTQYF.

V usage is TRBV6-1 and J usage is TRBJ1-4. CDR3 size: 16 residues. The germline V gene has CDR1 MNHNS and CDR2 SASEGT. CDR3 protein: CASSEVYGRINEKLFF.

The CDR3 protein is CSASGGTGEKLFF. V and J are TRBV20-1 and TRBJ1-4. CDR3 length equals 13 residues. Germline CDR1 reads DFQATT; CDR2 reads SNEGSKA (reference sequence).

CDR3 sequence: CASSTRAEQFF. The chain couples TRBV5-1 to TRBJ2-1; TCRdb gives TRBD1 as the D gene, but with no DNA this cannot be confirmed. There are 11 residues in the CDR3. CDR1 and CDR2 from the germline V gene are SGHRS and YFSETQ.

The CDR3 loop reads CASSQDGIETQYF. V usage is TRBV14 and J usage is TRBJ2-5. The length of the CDR3 is 13 residues. From germline, CDR1 is SGHDN and CDR2 FVKESK.

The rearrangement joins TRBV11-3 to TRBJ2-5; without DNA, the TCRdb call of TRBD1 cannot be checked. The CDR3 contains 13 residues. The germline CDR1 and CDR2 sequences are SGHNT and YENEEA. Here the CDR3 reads CASSLVPGGTQYF.